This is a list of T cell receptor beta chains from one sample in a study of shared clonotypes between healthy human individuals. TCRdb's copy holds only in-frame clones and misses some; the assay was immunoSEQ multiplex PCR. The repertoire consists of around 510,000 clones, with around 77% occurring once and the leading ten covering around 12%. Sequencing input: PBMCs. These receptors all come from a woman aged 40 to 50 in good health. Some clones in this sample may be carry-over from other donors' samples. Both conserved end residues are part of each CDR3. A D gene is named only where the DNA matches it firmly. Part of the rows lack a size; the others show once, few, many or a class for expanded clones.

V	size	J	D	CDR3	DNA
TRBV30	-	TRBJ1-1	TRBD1	CAWSVPGTRQGFFNTEAFF	TGTGCCTGGAGTGTACCCGGAACCCGACAGGGCTTTTTTAACACTGAAGCTTTCTTT
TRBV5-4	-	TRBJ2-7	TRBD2	CASSLSGSSYEQYF	TGTGCCAGCAGCCTTAGCGGGAGCTCCTACGAGCAGTACTTC
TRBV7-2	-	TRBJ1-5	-	CASSLIADRQPQHF	TGTGCCAGCAGCTTAATCGCCGACAGACAGCCCCAGCATTTT
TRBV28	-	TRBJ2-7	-	CASSPGPSQYF	TGTGCCAGCAGTCCGGGACCTTCGCAGTACTTC
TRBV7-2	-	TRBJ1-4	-	CASSLLWGANEKLFF	TGTGCCAGCAGCTTACTGTGGGGGGCTAATGAAAAACTGTTTTTT
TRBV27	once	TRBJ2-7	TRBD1	CASSSRDTGDSEQYF	TGTGCCAGCAGTAGCCGGGACACCGGGGACAGCGAGCAGTACTTC
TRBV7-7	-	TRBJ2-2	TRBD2	CASSPTSQNTGELFF	TGTGCCAGCAGCCCGACTAGCCAGAACACCGGGGAGCTGTTTTTT
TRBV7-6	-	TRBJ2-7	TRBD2	CASSLYGGGPAYEQYF	TGTGCCAGCAGCTTATACGGGGGAGGGCCTGCTTACGAGCAGTACTTC
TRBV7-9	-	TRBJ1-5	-	CASSLALREGSQPQHF	TGTGCCAGCAGCTTAGCGCTCAGGGAAGGTAGTCAGCCCCAGCATTTT
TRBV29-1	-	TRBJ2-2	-	CSVEDTGQLDGELFF	TGCAGCGTTGAAGATACGGGGCAATTGGACGGGGAGCTGTTTTTT
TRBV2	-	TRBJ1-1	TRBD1	CASSEVIGRGQGALMGTEAFF	TGTGCCAGCAGTGAAGTTATTGGAAGGGGACAGGGGGCGTTAATGGGGACTGAAGCTTTCTTT
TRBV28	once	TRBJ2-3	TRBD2	CASSDPGLAYSTDTQYF	TGTGCCAGCAGTGATCCGGGACTAGCCTATAGCACAGATACGCAGTATTTT
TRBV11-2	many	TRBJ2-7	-	CASSFLRYSPYEQYF	TGTGCCAGCAGTTTCCTCCGCTACTCACCCTACGAGCAGTACTTC
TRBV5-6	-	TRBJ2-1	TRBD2	CASSLVGGSSYNEQFF	TGTGCCAGCAGCTTGGTAGGCGGGAGCTCCTACAATGAGCAGTTCTTC
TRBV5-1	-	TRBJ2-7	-	CASSLGRGHPTYEQYF	TGCGCCAGCAGCTTGGGACGAGGACACCCGACCTACGAGCAGTACTTC
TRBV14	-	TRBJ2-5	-	CASSRLAGLGETQYF	TGTGCCAGCAGCCGGCTGGCAGGGCTTGGGGAGACCCAGTACTTC
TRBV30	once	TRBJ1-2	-	CAWTGWTGGYGYTF	TGTGCCTGGACCGGATGGACGGGGGGATATGGCTACACCTTC
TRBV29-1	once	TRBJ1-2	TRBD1	CSVGDRTVGYGYTF	TGCAGCGTCGGGGACAGGACCGTTGGCTATGGCTACACCTTC
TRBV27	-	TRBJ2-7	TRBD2	CASSSLSGRTGEQYF	TGTGCCAGCAGTTCCTTGAGCGGGAGGACGGGCGAGCAGTACTTC
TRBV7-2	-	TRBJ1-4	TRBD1	CASSLRGPNEKLFF	TGTGCCAGCAGCTTAAGGGGGCCTAATGAAAAACTGTTTTTT
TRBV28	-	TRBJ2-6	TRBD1	CASPTGDSGANVLTF	TGTGCCAGCCCGACAGGGGACTCTGGGGCCAACGTCCTGACTTTC
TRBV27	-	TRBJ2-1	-	CASSPAIADSYNEQFF	TGTGCCAGCAGCCCAGCGATAGCCGACTCCTACAATGAGCAGTTCTTC
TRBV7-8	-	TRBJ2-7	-	CASSLVRQVSYEQYF	TGTGCCAGCAGCTTAGTTAGGCAGGTCTCCTACGAGCAGTACTTC
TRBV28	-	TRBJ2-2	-	CASSFWALHPTGELFF	TGTGCCAGCAGTTTCTGGGCCCTCCACCCCACCGGGGAGCTGTTTTTT
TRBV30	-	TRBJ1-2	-	CAWSVAGYGYTF	TGTGCCTGGAGTGTAGCAGGGTACGGCTACACCTTC
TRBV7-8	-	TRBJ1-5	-	CASSLTQMSNQPQHF	TGTGCCAGCAGCTTGACCCAGATGAGCAATCAGCCCCAGCATTTT
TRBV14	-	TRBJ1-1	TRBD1	CASSQTGSEAFF	TGTGCCAGCAGCCAGACAGGGAGTGAAGCTTTCTTT
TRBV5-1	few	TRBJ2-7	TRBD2	CASSLTIPGLAGGEVYEQYF	TGCGCCAGCAGCTTGACGATACCGGGACTAGCGGGAGGTGAAGTCTACGAGCAGTACTTC
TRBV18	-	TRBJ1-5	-	CASSPDSNQPQHF	TGTGCCAGCTCACCGGATAGCAATCAGCCCCAGCATTTT
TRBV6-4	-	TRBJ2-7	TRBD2	CASLLSLAERSYEQYF	TGTGCCAGCCTTCTTTCCCTAGCGGAGCGGTCCTACGAGCAGTACTTC
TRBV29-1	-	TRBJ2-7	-	CSVRERGNYEQHF	TGCAGCGTTCGCGAACGTGGGAACTACGAGCAGCACTTC
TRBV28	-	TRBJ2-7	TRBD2	CASSIAGVFDEQYF	TGTGCCAGCAGTATAGCGGGAGTTTTCGACGAGCAGTACTTC
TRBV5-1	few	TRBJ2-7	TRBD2	CASSLEGTSGTEQYF	TGCGCCAGCAGCTTGGAAGGAACTAGCGGGACCGAGCAGTACTTC
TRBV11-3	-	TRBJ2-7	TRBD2	CASSLDLGTSVFEQYF	TGTGCCAGCAGCTTAGATCTGGGGACTAGTGTCTTCGAGCAGTACTTC
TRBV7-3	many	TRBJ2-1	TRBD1	CASSQSATGGAYNEQFF	TGTGCCAGCAGCCAGAGCGCAACAGGGGGCGCATACAATGAGCAGTTCTTC
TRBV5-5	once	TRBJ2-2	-	CASSPIGSHTGELFF	TGTGCCAGCAGCCCCATTGGGTCTCACACCGGGGAGCTGTTTTTT
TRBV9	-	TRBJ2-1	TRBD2	CASSVSGGRAGLTVGQFF	TGTGCCAGCAGCGTATCGGGCGGGAGGGCCGGCCTTACGGTCGGTCAGTTCTTC
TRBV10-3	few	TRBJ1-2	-	CAITQDGYGYTF	TGTGCCATCACCCAAGACGGCTATGGCTACACCTTC
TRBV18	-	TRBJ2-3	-	CASSPLAADTQYF	TGTGCCAGCTCACCTCTTGCGGCAGATACGCAGTATTTT
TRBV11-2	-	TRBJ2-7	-	CASSSGTYEQYF	TGTGCCAGCAGCTCCGGAACCTACGAGCAGTACTTC
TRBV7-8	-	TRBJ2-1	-	CASSFISGNEQFF	TGTGCCAGCAGCTTTATTAGCGGAAATGAGCAGTTCTTC
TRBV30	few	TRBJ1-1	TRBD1	CAWSVGTGDTEAFF	TGTGCCTGGAGTGTAGGGACAGGGGACACTGAAGCTTTCTTT
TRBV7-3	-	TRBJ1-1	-	CASSLTGNTEAFF	TGTGCCAGCAGCTTAACGGGGAACACTGAAGCTTTCTTT
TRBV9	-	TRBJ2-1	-	CASSVERLYNEQFF	TGTGCCAGCAGCGTAGAACGGCTATACAATGAGCAGTTCTTC
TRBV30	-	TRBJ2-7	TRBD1	CAWTGQGPYEQYF	TGTGCCTGGACGGGACAGGGGCCCTACGAGCAGTACTTC
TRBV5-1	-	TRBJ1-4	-	CASSYLAGSGEKLFF	TGCGCCAGCAGCTACCTAGCAGGGTCAGGGGAAAAACTGTTTTTT
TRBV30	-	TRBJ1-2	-	CAWRTAYGYTF	TGTGCCTGGAGGACAGCCTATGGCTACACCTTC
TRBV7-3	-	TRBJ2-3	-	CASSFSWGTDTQYF	TGTGCCAGCAGCTTTTCATGGGGCACAGATACGCAGTATTTT
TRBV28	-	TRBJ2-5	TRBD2	CASSMTSGQETQYF	TGTGCCAGCAGTATGACTAGCGGGCAAGAGACCCAGTACTTC